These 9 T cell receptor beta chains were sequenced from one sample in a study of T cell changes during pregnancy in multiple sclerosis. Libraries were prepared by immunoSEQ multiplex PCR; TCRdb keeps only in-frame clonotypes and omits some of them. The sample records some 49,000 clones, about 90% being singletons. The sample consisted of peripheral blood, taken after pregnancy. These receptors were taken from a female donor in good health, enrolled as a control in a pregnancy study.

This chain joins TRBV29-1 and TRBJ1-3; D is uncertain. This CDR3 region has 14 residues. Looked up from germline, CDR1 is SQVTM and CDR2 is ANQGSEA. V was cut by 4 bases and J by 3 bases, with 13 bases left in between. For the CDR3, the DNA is TGCAGCGTTGGGAAAGGGAGTGATGGAAACACCATATATTTT. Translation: CSVGKGSDGNTIYF. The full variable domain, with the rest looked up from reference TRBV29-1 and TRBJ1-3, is SAVISQKPSRDICQRGTSLTIQCQVDSQVTMMFWYRQQPGQSLTLIATANQGSEATYESGFVIDKFPISRPNLTFSTLTVSNMSPEDSSIYLCSVGKGSDGNTIYFGEGSWLTVV.

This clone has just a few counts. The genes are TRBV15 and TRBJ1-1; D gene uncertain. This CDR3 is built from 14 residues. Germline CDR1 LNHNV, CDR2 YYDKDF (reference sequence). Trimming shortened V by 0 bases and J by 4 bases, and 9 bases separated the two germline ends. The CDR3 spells CATSRDRQSTEAFF. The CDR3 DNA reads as TGTGCCACCAGCAGAGATCGCCAGTCCACTGAAGCTTTCTTT.

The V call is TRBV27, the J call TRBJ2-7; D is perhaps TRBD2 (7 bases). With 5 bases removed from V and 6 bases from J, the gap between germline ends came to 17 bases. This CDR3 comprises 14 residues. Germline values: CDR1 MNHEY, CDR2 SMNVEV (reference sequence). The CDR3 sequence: CASSIGGGRAEQYF. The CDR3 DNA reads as TGTGCCAGCAGTATAGGGGGGGGACGGGCCGAGCAGTACTTC.

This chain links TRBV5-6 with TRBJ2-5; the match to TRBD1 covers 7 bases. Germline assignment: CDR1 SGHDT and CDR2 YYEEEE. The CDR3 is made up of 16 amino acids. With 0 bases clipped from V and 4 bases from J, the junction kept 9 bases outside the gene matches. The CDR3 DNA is TGTGCCAGCAGCTTGGGCCCCGGGACAGCGTTAGAGACCCAGTACTTC. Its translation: CASSLGPGTALETQYF.

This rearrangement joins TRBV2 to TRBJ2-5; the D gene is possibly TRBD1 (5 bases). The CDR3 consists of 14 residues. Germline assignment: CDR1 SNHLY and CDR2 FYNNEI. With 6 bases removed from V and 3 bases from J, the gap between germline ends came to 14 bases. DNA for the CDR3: TGTGCCAGCAGGTCGTCGACAGCAGAAGAGACCCAGTACTTC. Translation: CASRSSTAEETQYF.

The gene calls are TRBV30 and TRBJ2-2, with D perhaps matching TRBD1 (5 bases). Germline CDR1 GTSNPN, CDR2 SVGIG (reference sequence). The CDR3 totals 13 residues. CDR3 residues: CAAQQANTGELFF. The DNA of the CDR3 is TGTGCGGCACAACAGGCGAACACCGGGGAGCTGTTTTTT.

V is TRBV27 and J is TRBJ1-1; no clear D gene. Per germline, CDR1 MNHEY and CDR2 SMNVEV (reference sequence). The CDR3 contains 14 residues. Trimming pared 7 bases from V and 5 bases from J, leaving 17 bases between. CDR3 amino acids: CASTLPGRGTEAFF. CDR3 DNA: TGTGCCAGCACCCTACCCGGACGGGGAACTGAAGCTTTCTTT.

CDR3 sequence: CSVAGDTQYF. The CDR3 nucleotides are TGCAGCGTTGCGGGAGATACGCAGTATTTT. V is TRBV29-1 and J is TRBJ2-3; D gene unclear. CDR1 SQVTM and CDR2 ANQGSEA come from the germline V gene. The V and J ends lost 4 bases and 5 bases respectively, with 4 bases between them. This CDR3 has 10 residues.

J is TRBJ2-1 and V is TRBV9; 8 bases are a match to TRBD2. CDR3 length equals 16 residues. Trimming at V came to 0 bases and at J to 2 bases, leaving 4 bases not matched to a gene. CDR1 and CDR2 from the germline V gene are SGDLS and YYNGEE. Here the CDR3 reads CASSVGVGRAYNEQFF. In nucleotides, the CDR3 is TGTGCCAGCAGCGTAGGTGTCGGGAGGGCCTACAATGAGCAGTTCTTC.